This TCR beta chain was obtained from a study of OX40 agonist ivuxolimab in advanced cancers. Overall study: Partial responses were recorded for three patients, including one with hepatocellular carcinoma and two with cutaneous melanoma. Findings and caveats of the study: Some patients who did not respond also had low normalized T-cell clonal expansion.

The data were produced by immunoSEQ multiplex PCR, yet TCRdb's version contains in-frame clones alone and is incomplete. The data contain roughly 97,000 clones, 70% to 90% of them seen just once; the ten biggest clones take up around 0.76%. Of note for this clone: Its antigen remains unidentified.

The CDR3 length is 14 residues. V gave up 1 base and J gave up 4 bases, with 10 bases separating them. CDR1 is SGHTA and CDR2 is FQGTGA in the germline V gene. The V and J genes are TRBV7-3 and TRBJ1-1; TRBD1 is a possible D gene (6 bases). The sample consisted of CD4+ or CD8+ T cells sorted from blood, taken in a trial of the OX40 agonist ivuxolimab. This receptor was obtained from an adult with an advanced solid tumor such as melanoma, head and neck, liver or kidney cancer. CDR3 DNA: TGTGCCAGCAGCTTAATGGGGGGGCCCACTGAAGCTTTCTTT. Its translation is CASSLMGGPTEAFF.